The entry that follows covers one T cell receptor beta chain sequence. Those enrolled in Seattle joined during active infection and were followed longitudinally afterward. Clones were read by immunoSEQ multiplex PCR, and TCRdb kept only the in-frame ones, dropping some. The sample includes 250,000 or so clones, about 90% seen only once; the top ten take roughly 2.7%. The source of the sample is a study of blood T cell repertoires in COVID-19. For the study at large: Samples of COVID-19 (acute and convalescent) were obtained from the United States, Italy and Spain.

Germline loops: CDR1 MNHEY, CDR2 SVGAGI. The V end lost 6 bases, the J end lost 2 bases, and 8 bases lay between the germline ends. This CDR3 region has 12 residues. This chain connects TRBV6-5 to TRBJ2-7, with D uncertain. This clonotype was sampled from a man aged 30-40 years with COVID-19, enrolled during active disease. Sequences were obtained from peripheral blood. As DNA, the CDR3 is TGTGCCAGCAGGTTAGAGACCTACGAGCAGTACTTC. It translates to CASRLETYEQYF.